This T cell receptor beta chain was sequenced in a study of blood T cell repertoires in COVID-19. Across the whole study: Acute-phase and convalescent COVID-19 samples originated in the United States, Italy and Spain. PBMCs, B-cell-depleted T cells, or T cells provided the cDNA or gDNA that made up the material.

Original analysis: Researchers report that nucleated cell counts were estimated from reference gene primer amplification. Method: immunoSEQ multiplex PCR; TCRdb's copy keeps in-frame clones and lacks some. V, J and clone size were drawn from that table, and D and trimming were deduced from the DNA. The profile shows 25,000 to 35,000 clones, 92% of them singletons. V lost 4 bases to trimming and J lost 0 bases; unmatched junction nucleotides: 3. There are 15 residues in the CDR3. Per the germline V gene, CDR1 is MNHEY and CDR2 is SMNVEV (reference sequence). This sequence originates from a man over 45 with active COVID-19. Sequenced input: peripheral blood. The rearrangement links TRBV27 to TRBJ2-1; 7 bases agree with TRBD1. CDR3 residues: CASSYRQGSYNEQFF. DNA for the CDR3: TGTGCCAGCAGTTACCGACAGGGCTCCTACAATGAGCAGTTCTTC.